This T cell receptor beta chain comes out of a study of T cells in Graves' hyperthyroidism and ophthalmopathy. Overall study findings and caveats: Most expanded thyroid clonotypes above 0.001 also appeared in blood.

Any patient presenting with uncontrolled infection, other autoimmune disease, pregnancy or lactation was left out. Clinical symptoms, serum thyroxine and TRAb, thyroid ultrasound and orbital computed tomography together formed the diagnostic basis. PBMCs were collected from an approximately 10 ml volume of fresh peripheral blood. Germline V gene lookup returns CDR1 DFQATT and CDR2 SNEGSKA (reference sequence). The CDR3 loop spans 15 amino acids. The V end was cut by 0 bases, the J end by 2 bases, with 14 bases between. TCR beta CDR3 regions were amplified from RNA. First-round RT-PCR with HTBI primers amplified the TCR CDR3 region. TCRdb fed the multiplex PCR reads into MiXCR, producing one record per CDR3 protein. The table shows around 340,000 distinct CDR3 sequences, with 18% occurring only once. This clonotype was counted ten times or more. The target antigen is unknown.

The rearrangement joins TRBV20-1 to TRBJ2-7, with D unclear. Sequenced input: blood. This TCR came from a middle-aged woman with Graves' ophthalmopathy. This CDR3 is CSARDIRPPTYEQYF. The DNA of the CDR3 is TGCAGTGCTAGAGATATTCGACCGCCTACCTACGAGCAGTACTTC.